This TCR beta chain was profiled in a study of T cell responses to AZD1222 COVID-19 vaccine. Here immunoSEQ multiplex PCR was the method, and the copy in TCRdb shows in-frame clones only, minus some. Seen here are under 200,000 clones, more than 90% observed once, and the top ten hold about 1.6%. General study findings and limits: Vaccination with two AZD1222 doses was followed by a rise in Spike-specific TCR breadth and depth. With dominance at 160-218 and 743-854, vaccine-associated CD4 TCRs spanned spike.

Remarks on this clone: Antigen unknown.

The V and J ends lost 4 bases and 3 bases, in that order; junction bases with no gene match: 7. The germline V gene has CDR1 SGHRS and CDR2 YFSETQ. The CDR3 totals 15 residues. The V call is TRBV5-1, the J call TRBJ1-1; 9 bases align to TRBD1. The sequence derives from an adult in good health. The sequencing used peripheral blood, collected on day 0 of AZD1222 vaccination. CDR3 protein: CASSPTTGGYTEAFF. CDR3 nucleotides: TGCGCCAGCAGCCCAACGACAGGGGGATACACTGAAGCTTTCTTT.